Reported below is one TCR beta chain. This sample is part of a study of blood T cell repertoires in COVID-19. Overall study: Acute and convalescent COVID-19 specimens originated in the United States, Italy and Spain. The cDNA or gDNA used as material had been derived from T cells, B-cell-depleted T cells, or PBMCs.

From germline, CDR1 is SQVTM and CDR2 ANQGSEA. The CDR3 is made up of 15 amino acids. V was pared by 1 base and J by 3 bases, with 3 bases of the junction left unmatched. As handled by the study authors: Estimation of nucleated cell counts was performed using reference gene primer amplification. Measured with immunoSEQ multiplex PCR; TCRdb has only the in-frame clones, and not every one. That table furnishes V, J and clone size, whereas the DNA furnished D and trimming. This table holds over 50,000 clones, around 87% found once. Sequencing used peripheral blood. The origin of this receptor is a man aged 55 to 69 with acute or convalescent COVID-19. The genes are TRBV29-1 and TRBJ2-1; 10 bases agree with TRBD2. Here the CDR3 reads CSVEGTSGVYNEQFF. The CDR3 nucleotides are TGCAGCGTTGAAGGCACTAGCGGGGTCTACAATGAGCAGTTCTTC.